The 21 T cell receptor beta chains presented below share a single source sample, sequenced in a study of cytomegalovirus exposure and HLA in healthy donors. PCR amplification relied on 60 Vbeta primers (plus 13 Jbeta primers). Generated by immunoSEQ multiplex PCR, the TCRdb table keeps only in-frame clones and is missing some. The repertoire holds roughly 200,000 clones, with roughly 9.5% as singletons. The sequencing sample was made of PBMCs. The receptors shown here come from a woman aged 30 to 39 in good health and CMV-seropositive.

This clone was seen only a few times. The chain couples TRBV6-5 to TRBJ2-7; 9 nucleotides align to TRBD1. V lost 6 bases, J lost 4 bases, and 10 bases stayed unmatched. CDR3 length: 15 amino acids. Germline CDR1 is MNHEY and CDR2 is SVGAGI. CDR3 sequence (DNA): TGTGCCAGCAGGAAAACAGGGGGCAAGAGGTACGAGCAGTACTTC. Protein: CASRKTGGKRYEQYF.

This clone came up a few times. The chain employs TRBV10-3 and TRBJ2-5, with D perhaps TRBD2 (5 bases). Germline-derived CDR1 and CDR2 are ENHRY and SYGVKD. The length of the CDR3 is 14 residues. Trimming pared 6 bases from V and 3 bases from J, leaving 14 bases between. CDR3 amino acids: CAIRPFEGEETQYF. The CDR3 region has the DNA TGTGCCATCAGACCCTTCGAGGGAGAAGAGACCCAGTACTTC.

The chain is built from TRBV30 and TRBJ2-7; 10 bases fit TRBD2. The CDR3 spans 15 residues. Unmatched junction bases numbered 4, after V lost 0 bases and J lost 2 bases. Germline CDR1 reads GTSNPN; CDR2 reads SVGIG (reference sequence). The CDR3 is CAWSVTSGFPYEQYF. CDR3 sequence (DNA): TGTGCCTGGAGTGTGACTAGCGGGTTTCCCTACGAGCAGTACTTC.

This clone is a singleton in its sample. The chain employs TRBV15 and TRBJ2-7; D is undetermined. This CDR3 has 15 residues. Between the trimmed V and J ends, which lost 0 bases and 2 bases, there was a span of 11 bases. Germline CDR1 and CDR2: LNHNV and YYDKDF (reference sequence). The CDR3 DNA reads TGTGCCACCAGCAGAGAATTCAACAGAGCCTACGAGCAGTACTTC. Residues: CATSREFNRAYEQYF.

This rearrangement joins TRBV30 to TRBJ1-5; TRBD1 matches 9 bases. V lost 2 bases to trimming and J lost 3 bases; unmatched junction nucleotides: 5. Germline-derived CDR1 and CDR2 are GTSNPN and SVGIG (reference sequence). This CDR3 has 15 residues. In DNA form, the CDR3 reads TGTGCCTGGAGTAAACAGGGGGCAATCAATCAGCCCCAGCATTTT. Translating gives CAWSKQGAINQPQHF.

This clone was detected only a few times. V gene TRBV7-6 combines with J gene TRBJ2-3, with a tentative D call TRBD1 (6 bases). This CDR3 comprises 15 residues. Trimming took 2 bases from V and 5 from J, leaving 14 bases between them. Per germline, CDR1 SGHVS and CDR2 FNYEAQ. Written as DNA, the CDR3 is TGTGCCAGCAGCTTATCCTTACAGGGAAGAGATACGCAGTATTTT. It translates to CASSLSLQGRDTQYF.

This clone was recorded a few times. The chain has TRBV11-2 and TRBJ1-1; 11 positions match TRBD1. This CDR3 comprises 15 residues. The V and J ends lost 4 bases and 1 base, in that order; junction bases with no gene match: 2. Germline lookup yields CDR1 SGHAT and CDR2 FQNNGV. The CDR3 loop reads CASSWGQGENTEAFF. The DNA of the CDR3 is TGTGCCAGCAGCTGGGGACAGGGGGAGAACACTGAAGCTTTCTTT.

The chain is built from TRBV9 and TRBJ1-4; D gene uncertain. The CDR3 covers 14 residues. V lost 4 bases and J lost 8, with 15 bases in between. Germline loops: CDR1 SGDLS, CDR2 YYNGEE. DNA for the CDR3: TGTGCCAGCAGCCCCCTAGGTTCTTTGGAAAAACTGTTTTTT. This codes for CASSPLGSLEKLFF. The full variable domain, its missing parts supplied by reference TRBV9 and TRBJ1-4, is DSGVTQTPKHLITATGQRVTLRCSPRSGDLSVYWYQQSLDQGLQFLIQYYNGEERAKGNILERFSAQQFPDLHSELNLSSLELGDSALYFCASSPLGSLEKLFFGSGTQLSVL.

This chain links TRBV2 with TRBJ2-7, with 7 bases aligning to TRBD1. Germline values: CDR1 SNHLY, CDR2 FYNNEI. The CDR3 spans 14 residues. Trimming took 1 base from V and 7 from J; bases not matched to a gene: 7. CDR3 DNA: TGTGCCAGCAGTGAAGGAGACAGGGTGTGGGAGCAGTACTTC. It specifies CASSEGDRVWEQYF.

This chain joins TRBV5-1 and TRBJ1-3; no reliable D call. The germline CDR1 and CDR2 sequences are SGHRS and YFSETQ. Trimming removed 1 base at V and 2 bases at J, with 7 bases between. CDR3 length equals 14 residues. The CDR3 region has the DNA TGCGCCAGCAGCTTGACCAGTGCTGGAAACACCATATATTTT. Translating gives CASSLTSAGNTIYF.

This clone was found a few times. The J gene is TRBJ2-5, the V gene TRBV5-1; tentative D call: TRBD2 (5 bases). The J call could be wrong; TRBJ2-7 is a better fit for the DNA end. Looked up from germline, CDR1 is SGHRS and CDR2 is YFSETQ. CDR3 length: 15 amino acids. In DNA, the CDR3 is TGCGCCAGCATACTAGACTCCTCGAGCTCCTACGAGCAGTACTTC. Protein: CASILDSSSSYEQYF.

This clone was seen only a few times. The rearrangement uses TRBV19 and TRBJ2-7, with 7 nucleotides matching TRBD1. CDR3 length: 13 amino acids. V lost 6 bases to trimming and J lost 6 bases; unmatched junction nucleotides: 8. The germline V gene encodes CDR1 LNHDA and CDR2 SQIVND (reference sequence). The CDR3 DNA follows: TGTGCCAGTAGCTGGACACAGGGGCGCGAGCAGTACTTC. Translation: CASSWTQGREQYF.

This clone was seen a few times. This chain uses TRBV4-1 with TRBJ1-4, with D unclear. Trimming pared 2 bases from V and 8 bases from J, leaving 18 bases between. CDR1 is MGHRA, CDR2 YSYEKL, per germline. This CDR3 contains 16 residues. The CDR3 loop is CASSQRTGSREEKLFF. DNA for the CDR3: TGCGCCAGCAGCCAACGCACCGGGTCCCGGGAGGAAAAACTGTTTTTT.

This clone turned up a few times. This chain links TRBV6-5 with TRBJ2-6, with 9 bases matching TRBD1. V dropped 6 bases and J dropped 2; count of bases not matched to a gene: 2. This CDR3 has 15 amino acids. The V gene's germline CDR1 is MNHEY and CDR2 SVGAGI. The chain's CDR3 is CASSRTGAGANVLTF. Written as DNA, the CDR3 is TGTGCCAGCAGCCGGACAGGGGCTGGGGCCAACGTCCTGACTTTC.

The DNA for the CDR3 is TGTGCCAGCAGTTACGCGACAGGGGGACGGCCACGAGAAGCTTTCTTT. Translation gives CASSYATGGRPREAFF. The gene calls are TRBV6-5 and TRBJ1-1, with 9 bases fitting TRBD1. The CDR3 length is 16 residues. Per germline, CDR1 MNHEY and CDR2 SVGAGI. J was trimmed by 8 bases and V by 2 bases; bases with no gene match: 12.

Concerning this clone itself: This same CDR3 is encoded by further DNA sequences in the sample. The J gene is TRBJ1-5, the V gene TRBV7-9, with D possibly matching TRBD1 (6 bases). V was trimmed by 4 bases and J by 4 bases, leaving 11 bases between them. This CDR3 spans 14 amino acids. Germline CDR1 reads SEHNR; CDR2 reads FQNEAQ (reference sequence). CDR3 loop: CASSSTGSNQPQHF. In DNA, the CDR3 is TGTGCCAGCAGCTCGACAGGTTCTAATCAGCCCCAGCATTTT.

In its sample, this clone was seen a few times. J is TRBJ2-5 and V is TRBV6-5; maybe TRBD1 (5 bases). Trimming stripped 0 bases from V and 3 bases from J, with 8 bases between. There are 14 residues in the CDR3. The germline CDR1 and CDR2 sequences are MNHEY and SVGAGI. DNA of the CDR3: TGTGCCAGCAGTTACTCTGGGGCCAAAGAGACCCAGTACTTC. Protein product: CASSYSGAKETQYF.

This clone was observed a few times. The chain joins TRBV5-1 to TRBJ2-2; 9 nucleotides line up with TRBD2. Looked up from germline, CDR1 is SGHRS and CDR2 is YFSETQ. The CDR3 length is 15 residues. V gave up 4 bases and J gave up 3 bases; unmatched junction bases: 4. The CDR3 DNA sequence: TGCGCCAGCAGCAACCGCGGGAGGGACACCGGGGAGCTGTTTTTT. Translation: CASSNRGRDTGELFF.

This clone came up a few times. The chain employs TRBV30 and TRBJ2-1, with D possibly matching TRBD2 (5 bases). V was cut by 1 base and J by 5 bases, with 12 bases left in between. CDR3 size: 14 residues. The germline V gene encodes CDR1 GTSNPN and CDR2 SVGIG (reference sequence). CDR3 bases: TGTGCCTGGAGTGGTAGTCTAGCTAACAATGAGCAGTTCTTC. This codes for CAWSGSLANNEQFF.

The chain couples TRBV19 to TRBJ2-3; the D gene is possibly TRBD1 (6 bases). V was shortened by 5 bases and J by 6 bases, with 15 bases between the two germline ends. The CDR3 length is 14 residues. Germline CDR1 is LNHDA and CDR2 is SQIVND (reference sequence). The CDR3 here is CASSSRTAADTQYF. The CDR3 DNA follows: TGTGCCAGTAGTTCAAGGACAGCGGCGGATACGCAGTATTTT.

The chain couples TRBV19 to TRBJ2-7; a possible D gene is TRBD1 (6 bases). In germline, CDR1 is LNHDA, CDR2 SQIVND (reference sequence). This CDR3 spans 14 amino acids. V gave up 4 bases and J gave up 2 bases, with 12 bases separating them. The CDR3, as DNA: TGTGCCAGTAGTAATCGAGGGGGAACCTACGAGCAGTACTTC. It is translated as CASSNRGGTYEQYF.